This TCR beta chain was profiled in a study of blood T cell repertoires in COVID-19. This clone appeared a few times. Assay: immunoSEQ multiplex PCR; the TCRdb copy retains only in-frame clones and omits some. This sample has 350,000 to 400,000 clones, with roughly 90% found just once. Participants spanned ages about 18 to 100 years and resided in about 25 US areas. Researchers sorted participants into cohorts using their self-reported clinical history. CDR3 size: 16 residues. V shed 0 bases and J shed 1 base, with 13 bases lying between them. Germline V gene sequence: CDR1 SGHTA, CDR2 FQGNSA. The material sequenced was PBMCs or T cells enriched from blood (not recorded which). This chain joins TRBV7-2 and TRBJ2-7; tentative D call: TRBD2 (6 bases). This TCR came from a woman in her 30s with acute COVID-19. The CDR3 protein is CASSLALGEESYEQYF. DNA for the CDR3: TGTGCCAGCAGCTTAGCTTTAGGGGAGGAGTCCTACGAGCAGTACTTC.